The clone carrying this T cell receptor beta chain was counted many times. Its target is not known. Investigators excluded patients with uncontrolled infection, other autoimmune disease, pregnancy or lactation. Out of approximately 10 ml of fresh peripheral blood came the PBMCs. The data belong to a study of T cells in Graves' hyperthyroidism and ophthalmopathy. Study background: Blood from the periphery was taken at initial diagnosis, before any treatment. Broader study findings: The majority of expanded thyroid clonotypes above 0.001 also appeared in blood.

The CDR3 regions of TCR beta were amplified from RNA transcripts. HTBI primers were employed in a first-round RT-PCR of the TCR CDR3. From the multiplex PCR reads, TCRdb called clonotypes with MiXCR, one entry per CDR3 protein. Among about 270,000 distinct CDR3 sequences listed, approximately 23% were seen once. The germline gives CDR1 MDHEN, CDR2 SYDVKM. The CDR3 spans 17 residues. The V and J ends lost 5 bases and 2 bases respectively, with 19 bases between them. The source material was blood. The clonotype was recovered from a woman aged 40 to 50 with Graves' ophthalmopathy. This chain joins TRBV28 and TRBJ1-5; the D is unclear. DNA of the CDR3: TGTGCCAGCAGTGAAAGAAATCACGGAGGGCGCAATCAGCCCCAGCATTTT. Its protein is CASSERNHGGRNQPQHF.